This TCR beta chain was documented in a study of T cell responses to AZD1222 COVID-19 vaccine. General study results and limits: Baseline seropositivity occurred in only 5 or 6 AZD1222 recipients. Spike-specific TCR breadth and depth were elevated following two AZD1222 doses. The reported proportion of spike-specific TCRs targeting unmutated variant regions was nearly half. The donor cohort was predominantly white British with a female majority, and clonal diversity may have been underestimated.

A remark on this clone: Its matching antigen is unknown.

Profiled with immunoSEQ multiplex PCR; TCRdb holds only in-frame clones, not every one. This table holds roughly 110,000 clones, 92% found once. V gave up 2 bases and J gave up 7 bases, with 16 bases separating them. Germline CDR1 is SGHKS and CDR2 is YYEKEE (reference sequence). This CDR3 contains 16 residues. Sequencing used peripheral blood, obtained 28 days after the second AZD1222 dose. The chain combines TRBV5-5 with TRBJ1-6; possibly TRBD1 for D (5 bases). This clonotype was sampled from an adult who received the AZD1222 COVID-19 vaccine. The CDR3 DNA reads TGTGCCAGCAGCTTATTGGGAGGGACGAACAATTCACCCCTCCACTTT. Residues: CASSLLGGTNNSPLHF.